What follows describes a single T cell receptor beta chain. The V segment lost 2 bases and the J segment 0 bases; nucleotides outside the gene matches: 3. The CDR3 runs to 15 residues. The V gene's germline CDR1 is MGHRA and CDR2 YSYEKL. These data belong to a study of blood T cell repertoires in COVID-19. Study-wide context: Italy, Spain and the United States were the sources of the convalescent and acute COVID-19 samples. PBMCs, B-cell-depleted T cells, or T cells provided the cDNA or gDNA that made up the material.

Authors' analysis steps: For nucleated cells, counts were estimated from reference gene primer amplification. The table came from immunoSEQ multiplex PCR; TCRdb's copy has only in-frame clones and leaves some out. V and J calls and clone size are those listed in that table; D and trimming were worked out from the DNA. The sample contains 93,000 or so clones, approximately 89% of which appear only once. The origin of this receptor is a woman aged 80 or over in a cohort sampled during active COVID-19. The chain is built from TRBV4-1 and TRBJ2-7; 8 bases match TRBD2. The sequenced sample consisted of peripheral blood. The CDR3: CASSQLAGASYEQYF. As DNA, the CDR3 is TGCGCCAGCAGCCAACTAGCGGGCGCCTCCTACGAGCAGTACTTC.